Sequencing of this TCR beta chain was carried out in a study of long-term antiretroviral therapy in people with HIV. Regarding the study as a whole: The study collected blood between about 2004 and 2018, possibly under older ART regimens. Post-ART samples showed increased diversity that remained below transplant donor control levels.

Looked up from germline, CDR1 is SGDLS and CDR2 is YYNGEE. The CDR3 runs to 12 residues. With 7 bases removed from V and 4 bases from J, the gap between germline ends came to 12 bases. Each contributor possessed a minimum of one pre-ART and a minimum of two post-ART PBMC samples. The cryopreserved samples used held about 0.85-11 million PBMC prior to extraction of DNA. As to this clone: No antigen is known for it.

Running of the v3.0 immunoSEQ assay took place at survey level. Repertoires were generated with immunoSEQ multiplex PCR, while TCRdb's copy carries only in-frame clones and drops some. Here the sample spans 15,000 to 20,000 clones, 80% to 90% being singletons. The chain employs TRBV9 and TRBJ2-7, with D possibly matching TRBD2 (6 bases). This material consisted of unsorted PBMCs, taken 0.1 years after starting antiretroviral therapy. This clonotype was obtained from a man between 18 and 29 years old with HIV. CDR3 DNA: TGTGCCAGCTCCCCTGGAGGGTACGAGCAGTACTTC. Translation: CASSPGGYEQYF.